These 11 T cell receptor beta chains originate from one sample sequenced in a study of OX40 agonist ivuxolimab in advanced cancers. Profiling relied on immunoSEQ multiplex PCR, and the TCRdb table lists in-frame clones only, not all of them. The profile shows roughly 71,000 clones, more than 60% of them singletons. The sequencing here drew on CD4+ or CD8+ T cells sorted from blood, taken in a trial of the OX40 agonist ivuxolimab. The receptors originated from an adult with an advanced solid tumor such as melanoma, head and neck, liver or kidney cancer.

The chain carries TRBV9 and TRBJ2-7; 7 positions match TRBD2. Germline values: CDR1 SGDLS, CDR2 YYNGEE. After removal of 4 bases from V and 2 bases from J, the junction contained 9 bases not matched to a gene. The CDR3 has 15 amino acids. For the CDR3, the DNA is TGTGCCAGCAGCCCGGGGGGACTGCCGACCTACGAGCAGTACTTC. Translated, it gives CASSPGGLPTYEQYF. The whole variable domain, filled in from reference TRBV9 and TRBJ2-7, reads DSGVTQTPKHLITATGQRVTLRCSPRSGDLSVYWYQQSLDQGLQFLIQYYNGEERAKGNILERFSAQQFPDLHSELNLSSLELGDSALYFCASSPGGLPTYEQYFGPGTRLTVT.

The CDR3 sequence: CASSSPGQELQGYTF. CDR3 DNA sequence: TGTGCCAGTAGCTCACCGGGACAGGAGCTGCAGGGCTACACCTTC. The gene calls are TRBV19 and TRBJ1-2; 8 bases line up with TRBD1. The length of the CDR3 is 15 residues. The germline CDR1 and CDR2 sequences are LNHDA and SQIVND (reference sequence). The V and J ends lost 6 bases and 8 bases, in that order; junction bases with no gene match: 14.

Only a few counts were recorded for this clone. J is TRBJ1-1 and V is TRBV30; D call uncertain. Looked up from germline, CDR1 is GTSNPN and CDR2 is SVGIG (reference sequence). The CDR3 is made up of 13 amino acids. The ends were cut back, 0 bases at V and 1 base at J, with 6 bases in the middle. The CDR3 bases are TGTGCCTGGAGTGTTGGGAGGAACACTGAAGCTTTCTTT. It is translated as CAWSVGRNTEAFF. Full variable domain (remainder filled in from reference TRBV30 and TRBJ1-1): SQTIHQWPATLVQPVGSPLSLECTVEGTSNPNLYWYRQAAGRGLQLLFYSVGIGQISSEVPQNLSASRPQDRQFILSSKKLLLSDSGFYLCAWSVGRNTEAFFGQGTRLTVV.

The genes are TRBV5-1 and TRBJ2-3; tentative D call: TRBD1 (6 bases). CDR3 length: 15 residues. V shed 1 base and J shed 3 bases, with 12 bases lying between them. CDR1 and CDR2 (germline): SGHRS, YFSETQ. The CDR3 DNA reads as TGCGCCAGCAGCTTGACAGGGATAAGGACAGATACGCAGTATTTT. Translation gives CASSLTGIRTDTQYF.

The chain couples TRBV7-3 to TRBJ2-5, with D possibly called TRBD1 or TRBD2 (5 bases each). Germline V gives CDR1 SGHTA, CDR2 FQGTGA. V was pared by 5 bases and J by 5 bases, with 12 bases between. CDR3 length: 13 amino acids. The CDR3, as DNA: TGTGCCAGCAGCCTCGGGACCGGTGAGACCCAGTACTTC. Its protein is CASSLGTGETQYF. Complete variable domain (other parts from reference TRBV7-3 and TRBJ2-5): GAGVSQTPSNKVTEKGKYVELRCDPISGHTALYWYRQSLGQGPEFLIYFQGTGAADDSGLPNDRFFAVRPEGSVSTLKIQRTERGDSAVYLCASSLGTGETQYFGPGTRLLVL.

By share, this clone counts as medium-sized. Relative to the germline gene, one junction end is altered; a read error may explain this. The J gene is TRBJ2-5, the V gene TRBV7-7; tentatively, D is TRBD2 (6 bases). The CDR3 has 13 residues. Germline V gene sequence: CDR1 SSHAT, CDR2 FNYEAQ (reference sequence). The chain's CDR3 is CASSPTGRETQYF. The CDR3 nucleotides read TGTGCTAGCAGCCCAACGGGGAGGGAGACCCAGTACTTC.

This rearrangement joins TRBV5-4 to TRBJ2-1; 8 nucleotides agree with TRBD2. This CDR3 comprises 15 residues. V lost 2 bases to trimming and J lost 3 bases; unmatched junction nucleotides: 4. Germline V gene data show CDR1 as SGHNT and CDR2 as YYREEE (reference sequence). CDR3 nucleotide sequence: TGTGCCAGCAGCTTAGAACTAGCGGACTACAATGAGCAGTTCTTC. This sequence encodes CASSLELADYNEQFF.

In its sample, this clone was seen once. The rearrangement uses TRBV30 and TRBJ2-7; the D is unclear. Germline lookup yields CDR1 GTSNPN and CDR2 SVGIG (reference sequence). V was cut by 4 bases and J by 0 bases, with 7 bases left in between. This CDR3 region has 12 residues. The CDR3 sequence: CAWKTTSYEQYF. CDR3 in DNA: TGTGCCTGGAAGACCACCTCCTACGAGCAGTACTTC.

CDR3 sequence reads: CASSLYSGGNQPQHF. The DNA of the CDR3 is TGTGCCAGCAGTCTGTACTCTGGAGGGAATCAGCCCCAGCATTTT. The chain couples TRBV6-5 to TRBJ1-5; the D is unclear. Trimming pared 5 bases from V and 4 bases from J, leaving 15 bases between. The germline V gene encodes CDR1 MNHEY and CDR2 SVGAGI. This CDR3 has 15 amino acids.

The chain combines TRBV18 with TRBJ2-7; TRBD1 is a possible D gene (5 bases). Germline V CDR1 and CDR2: KGHSH, LQKENI. The CDR3 is 13 amino acids. The V end lost 2 bases, the J end lost 4 bases, and 9 bases lay between the germline ends. In DNA form, the CDR3 reads TGTGCCAGCTCACCAAAAGGGGCGTACGAGCAGTACTTC. Translating it yields CASSPKGAYEQYF.

The rearrangement uses TRBV6-1 and TRBJ2-7, with D possibly TRBD2 on 6 matching bases. V gave up 9 bases and J gave up 6 bases, with 21 bases separating them. Germline loops: CDR1 MNHNS, CDR2 SASEGT. This CDR3 spans 14 amino acids. CDR3: CASTRGEAASEQYF. As DNA, the CDR3 is TGTGCCAGTACCCGAGGGGAGGCCGCGTCCGAGCAGTACTTC.